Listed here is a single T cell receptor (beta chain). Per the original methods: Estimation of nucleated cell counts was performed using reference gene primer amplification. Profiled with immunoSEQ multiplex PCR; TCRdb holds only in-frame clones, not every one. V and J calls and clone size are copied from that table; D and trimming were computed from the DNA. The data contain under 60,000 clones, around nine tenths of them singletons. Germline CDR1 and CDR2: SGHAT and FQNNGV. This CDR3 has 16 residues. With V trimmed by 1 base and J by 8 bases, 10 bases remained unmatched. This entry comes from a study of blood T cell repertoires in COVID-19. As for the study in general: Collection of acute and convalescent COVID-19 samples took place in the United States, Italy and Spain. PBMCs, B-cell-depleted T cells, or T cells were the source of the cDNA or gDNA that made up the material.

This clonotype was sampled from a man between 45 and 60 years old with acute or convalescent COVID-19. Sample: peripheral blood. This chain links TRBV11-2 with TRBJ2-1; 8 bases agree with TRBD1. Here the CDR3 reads CASSLGRAGGFYEQFF. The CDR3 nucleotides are TGTGCCAGCAGCTTAGGCAGGGCAGGGGGCTTCTATGAGCAGTTCTTC.